This T cell receptor beta chain was sequenced for a study of control samples from healthy donors and cancer patients. Clones were read by immunoSEQ multiplex PCR, and TCRdb kept only the in-frame ones, dropping some. The data contain tens of thousands of clones, 88% of them singletons. This TCR was recovered from a man in his forties or fifties with head and neck cancer. Sample: PBMCs.

CDR3 nucleotides: TGTGCCAGCAGTCCAGATGGGGAGACCCAGTACTTC. Its protein is CASSPDGETQYF. This chain joins TRBV5-6 and TRBJ2-5; D uncertain. From germline, CDR1 is SGHDT and CDR2 YYEEEE. CDR3 size: 12 residues. The V end lost 5 bases, the J end lost 5 bases, and 10 bases lay between the germline ends.